Sequencing of this T cell receptor (beta chain) was carried out in a study of T cell repertoires in cytomegalovirus infection. Study information: Based on public TCR beta signatures, there were indications of CMV infection and of a matching HLA type.

MiXCR, run by TCRdb on the reads, gives a single entry per CDR3 protein. The table includes some 350,000 distinct CDR3 sequences, 18% detected once. CDR1 and CDR2 (germline): LGHNA, YSLEER. Trimming shortened V by 0 bases and J by 5 bases, and 10 bases separated the two germline ends. This CDR3 comprises 14 residues. Study findings and constraints: CMV-specific TCR beta clonotypes restricted by HLA-C dominated the ex vivo response. The cumulative frequency of public TCR beta families distinguished individuals who carried CMV together with the relevant HLA.

This clonotype was counted many times. The antigen remains unidentified. This receptor was identified in a human donor in good health (CMV status not recorded). Some clones in this sample may be carry-over from other donors' samples. The V gene is TRBV4-3, the J gene TRBJ2-5; D gene ambiguous. The sequencing sample was made of PBMCs. This CDR3 is CASSQDLRPETQYF. The CDR3 DNA sequence: TGCGCCAGCAGCCAAGATCTACGACCGGAGACCCAGTACTTC.